This TCR beta chain is drawn from a study of shared clonotypes between healthy human individuals. The assay was immunoSEQ multiplex PCR, and TCRdb's table has in-frame clones only and misses some. There are about 610,000 clones in the sample; around 97% occur only once, and roughly 0.05% lies in the top ten. The receptor was isolated from a woman under 40 in good health. Sequencing used naive CD4+ T cells sorted from blood. Subset defined: CD45RA+ positively selected.

CDR3 residues: CASSRQRGSSYEQYF. The CDR3 DNA reads TGTGCCAGCAGTCGACAGAGGGGGAGCTCCTACGAGCAGTACTTC. This chain links TRBV28 with TRBJ2-7; possible D gene TRBD1, 6 bases. This CDR3 is built from 15 residues. Germline CDR1 is MDHEN and CDR2 is SYDVKM. The V gene lost 5 bases and the J gene lost 0 bases, with 14 bases spanning the gap.